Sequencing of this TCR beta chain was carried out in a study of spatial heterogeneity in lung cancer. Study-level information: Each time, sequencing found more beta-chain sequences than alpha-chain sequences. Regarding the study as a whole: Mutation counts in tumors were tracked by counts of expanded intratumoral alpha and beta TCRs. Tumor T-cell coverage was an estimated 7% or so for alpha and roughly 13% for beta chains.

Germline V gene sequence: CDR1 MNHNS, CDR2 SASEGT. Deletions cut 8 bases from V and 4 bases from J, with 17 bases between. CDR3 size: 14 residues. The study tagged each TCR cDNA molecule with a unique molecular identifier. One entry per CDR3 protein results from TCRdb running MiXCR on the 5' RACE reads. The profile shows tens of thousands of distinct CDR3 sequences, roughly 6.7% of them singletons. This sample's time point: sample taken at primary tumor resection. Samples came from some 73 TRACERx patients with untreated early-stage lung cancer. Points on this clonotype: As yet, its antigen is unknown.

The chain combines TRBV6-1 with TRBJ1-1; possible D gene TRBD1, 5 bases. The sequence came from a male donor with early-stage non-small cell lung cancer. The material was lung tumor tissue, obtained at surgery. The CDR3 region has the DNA TGTGCCAGCGAAAGGGGCCGCAGATTCACTGAAGCTTTCTTT. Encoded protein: CASERGRRFTEAFF.